These T cell receptor beta chains were read from a single sample in a study of T cell repertoires in cytomegalovirus infection. One entry per CDR3 protein results from TCRdb running MiXCR on the reads. Of around 250,000 distinct CDR3 sequences in the sample, 17% were seen once. The sequenced sample consisted of CD8+ T cells from PBMCs. The receptors stem from a human donor in good health (CMV status not recorded). Some clones in this sample may be carry-over from other donors' samples. Both conserved end residues are part of each CDR3. The D gene is left open where the match is weak. Size is omitted from some rows. Given values are once, few, many or a class for expanded clones.

size,J,D,V,CDR3,DNA
many,TRBJ2-5,NA,TRBV7-2,CASSLKKPTGLETQYF,TGTGCCAGCAGCTTAAAAAAACCAACAGGGTTGGAGACCCAGTACTTC
few,TRBJ1-1,NA,TRBV20-1,CSAPSAVQAEAFF,TGCAGTGCCCCCTCGGCGGTCCAGGCTGAAGCTTTCTTT
few,TRBJ2-3,TRBD1,TRBV6-2/TRBV6-3,CASSETLPGGPGDTQYF,TGTGCCAGCAGCGAAACTTTACCAGGGGGCCCAGGAGATACGCAGTATTTT
many,TRBJ1-2,NA,TRBV7-9,CASSQPGQDNYGYTF,TGTGCCAGCAGCCAGCCGGGGCAGGATAACTATGGCTACACCTTC
many,TRBJ2-7,NA,TRBV6-6,CASSYAAGTESYEQYF,TGTGCCAGCAGTTACGCCGCCGGGACGGAGTCCTACGAGCAGTACTTC
few,TRBJ2-2,TRBD1,TRBV6-5,CASSYSGPGGFAGELFF,TGTGCCAGCAGTTACTCTGGACCAGGGGGCTTTGCCGGGGAGCTGTTTTTT
few,TRBJ2-7,NA,TRBV6-2/TRBV6-3,CASTPAISSYEQYF,TGTGCCAGCACCCCAGCCATTAGCTCCTACGAGCAGTACTTC
few,TRBJ2-1,TRBD2,TRBV7-9,CASSDLAGGFNEQFF,TGTGCCAGCAGCGACCTAGCGGGGGGTTTCAATGAGCAGTTCTTC
few,TRBJ1-2,NA,TRBV4-3,CASSQFRSAGYTF,TGCGCCAGCAGCCAATTCCGGTCGGCAGGCTACACCTTC
many,TRBJ2-7,NA,TRBV7-8,CASSSTSGEKTLGQYF,TGTGCCAGCAGCTCGACGTCAGGGGAAAAGACTTTAGGGCAGTACTTC
NA,TRBJ1-4,NA,TRBV7-9,CASSARNEKLFF,TGTGCCAGCAGCGCCAGAAATGAAAAACTGTTTTTT
many,TRBJ2-7,TRBD1,TRBV7-6,CASSSGTASSYEQYF,TGTGCCAGCAGCTCAGGGACAGCTTCGTCCTACGAGCAGTACTTC
many,TRBJ2-3,TRBD2,TRBV6-5,CASSPTSGGAVDTQYF,TGTGCCAGCAGTCCAACAAGCGGGGGGGCGGTAGATACGCAGTATTTT
once,TRBJ1-3,NA,TRBV29-1,CSVGGTGNTIYF,TGCAGCGTTGGGGGAACTGGAAACACCATATATTTT
many,TRBJ2-5,NA,TRBV7-2,CASSSMGPGETQYF,TGTGCCAGCAGCTCCATGGGACCCGGGGAGACCCAGTACTTC
NA,TRBJ2-1,NA,TRBV29-1,CSVEAGELSSYNEQFF,TGCAGCGTTGAAGCCGGGGAATTATCGTCCTACAATGAGCAGTTCTTC
NA,TRBJ2-5,NA,TRBV10-3,CAISESWAAQETQYF,TGTGCCATCAGTGAGTCGTGGGCAGCACAAGAGACCCAGTACTTC
NA,TRBJ2-3,TRBD1,TRBV7-2,CASSLLGQSTDTQYF,TGTGCCAGCAGCTTACTGGGACAGAGCACAGATACGCAGTATTTT
many,TRBJ2-1,NA,TRBV19,CASSIPGVSYNEQFF,TGTGCCAGTAGTATTCCCGGGGTATCCTACAATGAGCAGTTCTTC
few,TRBJ2-1,NA,TRBV28,CASSFWVRPDYNEQFF,TGTGCCAGCAGTTTCTGGGTCCGACCCGACTACAATGAGCAGTTCTTC
few,TRBJ2-3,NA,TRBV4-2,CASSPRQGSGADTQYF,TGTGCCAGCAGCCCCCGGCAGGGGTCCGGGGCAGATACGCAGTATTTT
NA,TRBJ2-7,TRBD1,TRBV27,CASWGTGAYEQYF,TGTGCCAGCTGGGGCACAGGGGCCTACGAGCAGTACTTC
few,TRBJ2-7,TRBD1,TRBV29-1,CSVGDGQGPLGQYF,TGCAGCGTTGGCGACGGACAGGGCCCATTGGGGCAGTACTTC
few,TRBJ2-1,TRBD2,TRBV7-9,CASSFEGTSEDEQFF,TGTGCCAGCAGCTTTGAAGGGACTAGCGAGGATGAGCAGTTCTTC
few,TRBJ2-3,NA,TRBV5-4,CASSSLPGPSRPLTDTQYF,TGTGCCAGCAGCTCGTTGCCCGGGCCATCGAGACCTCTCACAGATACGCAGTATTTT
NA,TRBJ1-3,TRBD1,TRBV25-1,CASSEYFGTGEDLSGNTIYF,TGTGCCAGCAGTGAATATTTTGGGACAGGGGAGGATCTCTCTGGAAACACCATATATTTT
few,TRBJ1-5,NA,TRBV10-3,CAIREDRNQPQHF,TGTGCCATCAGGGAGGACAGAAATCAGCCCCAGCATTTT